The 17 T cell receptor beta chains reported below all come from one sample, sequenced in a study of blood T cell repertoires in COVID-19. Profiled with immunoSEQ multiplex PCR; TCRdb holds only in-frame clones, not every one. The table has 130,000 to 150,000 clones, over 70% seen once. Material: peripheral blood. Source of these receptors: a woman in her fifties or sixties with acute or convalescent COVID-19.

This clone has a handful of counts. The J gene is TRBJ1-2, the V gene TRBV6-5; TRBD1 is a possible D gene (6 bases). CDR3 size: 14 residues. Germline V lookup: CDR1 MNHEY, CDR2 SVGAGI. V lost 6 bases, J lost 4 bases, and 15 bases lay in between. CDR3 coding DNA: TGTGCCAGCAGGAATACCGGGACAAGCTATGGCTACACCTTC. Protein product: CASRNTGTSYGYTF.

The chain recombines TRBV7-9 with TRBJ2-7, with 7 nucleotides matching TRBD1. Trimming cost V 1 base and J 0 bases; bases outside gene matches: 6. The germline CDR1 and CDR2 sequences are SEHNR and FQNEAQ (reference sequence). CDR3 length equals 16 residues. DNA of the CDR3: TGTGCCAGCAGCTTAGGACAGGGAATCGACTCCTACGAGCAGTACTTC. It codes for CASSLGQGIDSYEQYF.

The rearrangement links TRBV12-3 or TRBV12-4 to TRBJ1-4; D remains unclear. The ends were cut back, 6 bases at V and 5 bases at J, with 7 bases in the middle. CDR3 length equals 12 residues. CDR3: CASSLRNEKLFF. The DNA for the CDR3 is TGTGCCAGCAGCCTGAGAAATGAAAAACTGTTTTTT.

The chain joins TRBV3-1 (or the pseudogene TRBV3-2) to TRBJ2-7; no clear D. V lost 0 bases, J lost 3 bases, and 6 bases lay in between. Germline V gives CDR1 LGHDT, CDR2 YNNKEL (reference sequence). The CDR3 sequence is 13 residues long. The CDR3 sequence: CASSQDGIYEQYF. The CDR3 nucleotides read TGTGCCAGCAGCCAAGACGGTATCTACGAGCAGTACTTC.

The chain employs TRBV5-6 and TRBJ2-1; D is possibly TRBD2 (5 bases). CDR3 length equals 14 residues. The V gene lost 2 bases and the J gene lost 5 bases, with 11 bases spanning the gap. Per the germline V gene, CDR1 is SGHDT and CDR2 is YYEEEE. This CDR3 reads CASSFTRSHNEQFF. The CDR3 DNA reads TGTGCCAGCAGCTTTACTAGGTCCCACAATGAGCAGTTCTTC. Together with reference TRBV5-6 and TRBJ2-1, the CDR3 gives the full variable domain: DAGVTQSPTHLIKTRGQQVTLRCSPKSGHDTVSWYQQALGQGPQFIFQYYEEEERQRGNFPDRFSGHQFPNYSSELNVNALLLGDSALYLCASSFTRSHNEQFFGPGTRLTVL.

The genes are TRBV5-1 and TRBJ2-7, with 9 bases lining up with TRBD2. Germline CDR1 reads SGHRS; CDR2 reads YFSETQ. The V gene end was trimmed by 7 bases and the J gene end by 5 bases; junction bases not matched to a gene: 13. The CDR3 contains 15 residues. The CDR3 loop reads CASALRAGGQNEQYF. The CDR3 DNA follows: TGCGCCAGCGCCCTTCGGGCGGGAGGGCAGAACGAGCAGTACTTC.

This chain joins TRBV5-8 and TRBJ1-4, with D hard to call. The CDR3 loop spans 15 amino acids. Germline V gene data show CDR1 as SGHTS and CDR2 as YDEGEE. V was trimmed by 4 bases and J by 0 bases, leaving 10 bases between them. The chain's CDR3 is CASSGYSSTNEKLFF. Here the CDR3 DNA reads TGTGCCAGCAGCGGGTACAGCTCAACTAATGAAAAACTGTTTTTT.

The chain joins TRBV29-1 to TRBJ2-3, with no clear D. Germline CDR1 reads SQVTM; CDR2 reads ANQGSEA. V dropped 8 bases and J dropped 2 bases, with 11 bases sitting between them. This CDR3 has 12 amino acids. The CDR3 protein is CSPLQATDTQYF. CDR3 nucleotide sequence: TGCAGCCCCCTGCAGGCCACAGATACGCAGTATTTT.

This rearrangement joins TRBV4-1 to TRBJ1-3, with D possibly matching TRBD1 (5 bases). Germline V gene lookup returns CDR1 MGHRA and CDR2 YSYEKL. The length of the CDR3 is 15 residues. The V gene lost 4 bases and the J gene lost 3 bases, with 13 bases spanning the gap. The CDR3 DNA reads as TGCGCCAGCAGCCCCAGCGGGACTTTTGGAAACACCATATATTTT. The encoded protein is CASSPSGTFGNTIYF.

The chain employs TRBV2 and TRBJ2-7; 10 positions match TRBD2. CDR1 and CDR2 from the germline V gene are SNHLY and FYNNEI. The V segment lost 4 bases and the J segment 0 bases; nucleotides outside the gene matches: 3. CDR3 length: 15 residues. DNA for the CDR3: TGTGCCAGCAGTGCTAGCGGGGGCTTCTCCTACGAGCAGTACTTC. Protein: CASSASGGFSYEQYF.

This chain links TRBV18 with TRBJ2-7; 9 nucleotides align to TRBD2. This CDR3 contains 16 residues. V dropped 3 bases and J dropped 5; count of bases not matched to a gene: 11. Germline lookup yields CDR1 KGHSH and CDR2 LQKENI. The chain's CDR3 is CASSPDLSGGFNEQYF. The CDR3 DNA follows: TGTGCCAGCTCACCCGACTTAAGCGGGGGGTTTAACGAGCAGTACTTC. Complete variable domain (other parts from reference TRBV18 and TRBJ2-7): NAGVMQNPRHLVRRRGQEARLRCSPMKGHSHVYWYRQLPEEGLKFMVYLQKENIIDESGMPKERFSAEFPKEGPSILRIQQVVRGDSAAYFCASSPDLSGGFNEQYFGPGTRLTVT.

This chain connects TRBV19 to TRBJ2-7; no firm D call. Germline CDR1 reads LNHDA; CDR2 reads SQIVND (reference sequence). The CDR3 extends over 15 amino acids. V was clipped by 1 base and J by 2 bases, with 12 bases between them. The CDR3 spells CASSIVHSPTYEQYF. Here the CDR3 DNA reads TGTGCCAGTAGTATAGTCCACAGTCCGACCTACGAGCAGTACTTC.

CDR3 sequence reads: CASSWFETQNNSPLHF. DNA of the CDR3: TGTGCCAGCAGTTGGTTCGAGACACAGAATAATTCACCCCTCCACTTT. The chain uses TRBV2 and TRBJ1-6; D remains ambiguous. The germline CDR1 and CDR2 sequences are SNHLY and FYNNEI. This CDR3 comprises 16 residues. The germline V and J ends were trimmed by 5 bases and 5 bases, with 16 bases remaining between them.

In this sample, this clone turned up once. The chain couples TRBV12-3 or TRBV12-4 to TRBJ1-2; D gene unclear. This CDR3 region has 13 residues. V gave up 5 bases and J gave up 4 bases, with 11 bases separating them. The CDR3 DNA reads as TGTGCCAGCAGTACCACGTCGGGCTATGGCTACACCTTC. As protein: CASSTTSGYGYTF.

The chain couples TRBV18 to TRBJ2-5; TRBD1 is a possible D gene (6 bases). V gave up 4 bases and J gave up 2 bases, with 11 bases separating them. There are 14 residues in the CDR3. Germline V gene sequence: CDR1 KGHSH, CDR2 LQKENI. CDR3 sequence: CASSLRTAQETQYF. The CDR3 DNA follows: TGTGCCAGCTCACTCCGGACAGCTCAAGAGACCCAGTACTTC.

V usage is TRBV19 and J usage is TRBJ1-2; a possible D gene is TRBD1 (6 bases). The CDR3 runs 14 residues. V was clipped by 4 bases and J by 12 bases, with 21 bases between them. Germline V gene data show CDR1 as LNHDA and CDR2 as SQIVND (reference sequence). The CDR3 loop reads CASSTTGLPGLHTF. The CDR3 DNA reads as TGTGCCAGTAGTACGACAGGACTCCCGGGCCTCCACACCTTC.

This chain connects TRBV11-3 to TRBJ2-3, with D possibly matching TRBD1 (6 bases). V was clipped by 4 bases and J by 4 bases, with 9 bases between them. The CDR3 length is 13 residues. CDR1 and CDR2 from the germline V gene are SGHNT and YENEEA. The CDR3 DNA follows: TGTGCCAGCAGCTCACAGGGAGCAGATACGCAGTATTTT. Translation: CASSSQGADTQYF.